This T cell receptor (beta chain) originates from a study of EBV T-cell therapy then PD-1 blockade in nasopharyngeal carcinoma (dated by TCRdb to 2020 to 2022). Concerning this clone: Its antigen specificity is not known. It has no much larger one-base neighbor in the sample; base qualities were not kept.

Genomic DNA was extracted from sorted cells using the Qiagen DNeasy Kit. The immunoSEQ platform was used for deep sequencing of the TCR beta chain. Per the authors' processing: Repertoire data analysis was performed with the immunoSEQ Analyzer software. The table comes from immuneACCESS by way of TCRdb, which keeps in-frame sequences with V and J called. Part of the clones is missing from these tables; in studies checked, under half for an unresolved V gene and the rest for unknown reasons. Clone size and the V and J calls come from that table; the DNA yielded D and trimming. For this sample there are 15,000 to 20,000 clones; over 70% appear just once. The top ten hold approximately 28% of the sample. The CDR3 contains 17 residues, cysteine and phenylalanine counted. The sequence is cut down to CDR3 DNA, 51 bases in frame from base 1. CDR1 SGHVS and CDR2 FQNEAQ are derived from the germline V gene. After removal of 3 bases from V and 3 bases from J, the junction retains 7 bases not matched to a gene.

What the treatment or condition label conveys for this sample: AdE1-LMPpoly-expanded autologous EBV-specific T-cell therapy followed by anti-PD-1 nivolumab. The clonotype originates from a man aged 35-49 years with nasopharyngeal carcinoma. The sequences come from CD8+ T cells from blood, collected at day 0 from a patient whose treatment included autologous EBV-specific T cells and nivolumab. The sequence joins TRBV7-8 to TRBJ2-2, with 10 central nucleotides matching TRBD1. The encoded CDR3 is CASSFDPGTGDTGELFF. The DNA is as follows: TGTGCCAGCAGCTTCGACCCCGGGACAGGGGACACCGGGGAGCTGTTTTTT.